The sequence of this T cell receptor beta chain was determined in a study of cytomegalovirus exposure and HLA in healthy donors. About this clone itself: The antigen is undetermined.

Study outcomes and limitations: Previously analyzed data showed that most TCR beta V segments were productive at a frequency of about 90% or about 30%. Some public TCRs appeared in many individuals, while most sequences were rare. In a later analysis, around 18,000 TCR beta sequences were associated with HLA alleles at 0.05 false discovery rate.

PCR amplification relied on 60 Vbeta primers (plus 13 Jbeta primers). Here immunoSEQ multiplex PCR was the method, and the copy in TCRdb shows in-frame clones only, minus some. This sample yields around 150,000 clones, of which around 75% are seen a single time; 3% to 4% belongs to the top ten. Germline CDR1 reads SGDLS; CDR2 reads YYNGEE. The CDR3 spans 17 residues. V dropped 5 bases and J dropped 6 bases, with 21 bases sitting between them. This sequence was found in a human donor in good health. The gene calls are TRBV9 and TRBJ1-6; D might be TRBD1 (6 bases). The sample consisted of PBMCs. The CDR3 bases are TGTGCCAGCAGTGTCGCGCCGGGGACACCTATTAATTCACCCCTCCACTTT. Translated, it gives CASSVAPGTPINSPLHF.